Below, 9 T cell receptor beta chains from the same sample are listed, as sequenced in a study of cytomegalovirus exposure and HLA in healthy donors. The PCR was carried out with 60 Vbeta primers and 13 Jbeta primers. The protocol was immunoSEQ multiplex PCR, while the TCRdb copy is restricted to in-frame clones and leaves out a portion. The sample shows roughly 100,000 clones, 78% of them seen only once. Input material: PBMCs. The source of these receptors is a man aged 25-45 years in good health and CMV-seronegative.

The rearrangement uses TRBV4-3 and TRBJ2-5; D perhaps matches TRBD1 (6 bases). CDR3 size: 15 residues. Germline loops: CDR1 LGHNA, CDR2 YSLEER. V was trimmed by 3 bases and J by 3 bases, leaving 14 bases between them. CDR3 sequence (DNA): TGCGCCAGCAGCCAGGTCCTCGGGACAAAAGAGACCCAGTACTTC. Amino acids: CASSQVLGTKETQYF.

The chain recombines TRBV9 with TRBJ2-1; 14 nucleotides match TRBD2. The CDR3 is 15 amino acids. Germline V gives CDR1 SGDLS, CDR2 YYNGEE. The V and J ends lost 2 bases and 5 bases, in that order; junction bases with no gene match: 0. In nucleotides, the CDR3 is TGTGCCAGCAGCGTGGGACTAGCGGGGGACAATGAGCAGTTCTTC. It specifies CASSVGLAGDNEQFF.

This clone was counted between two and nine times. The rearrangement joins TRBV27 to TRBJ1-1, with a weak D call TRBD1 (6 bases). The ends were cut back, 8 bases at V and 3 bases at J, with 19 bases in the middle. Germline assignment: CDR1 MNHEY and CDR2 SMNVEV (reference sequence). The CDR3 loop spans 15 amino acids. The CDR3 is CASGLWAGQYTEAFF. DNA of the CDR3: TGTGCCAGCGGCCTATGGGCCGGACAGTACACTGAAGCTTTCTTT.

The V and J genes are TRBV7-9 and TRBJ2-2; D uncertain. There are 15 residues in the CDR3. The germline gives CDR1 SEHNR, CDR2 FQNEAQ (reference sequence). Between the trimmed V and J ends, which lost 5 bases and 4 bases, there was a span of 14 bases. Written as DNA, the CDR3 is TGTGCCAGCAGCCCTGACTCCTCTGGCACCGGGGAGCTGTTTTTT. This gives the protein CASSPDSSGTGELFF.

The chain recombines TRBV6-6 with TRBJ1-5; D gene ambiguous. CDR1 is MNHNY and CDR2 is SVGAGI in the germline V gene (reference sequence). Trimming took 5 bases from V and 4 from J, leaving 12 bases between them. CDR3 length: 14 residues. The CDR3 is CASSVRGLNQPQHF. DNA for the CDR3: TGTGCCAGCAGTGTTCGGGGTTTGAATCAGCCCCAGCATTTT.

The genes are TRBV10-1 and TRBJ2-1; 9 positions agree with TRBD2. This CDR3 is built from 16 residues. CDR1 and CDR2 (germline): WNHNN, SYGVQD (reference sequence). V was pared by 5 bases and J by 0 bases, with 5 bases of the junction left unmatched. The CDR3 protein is CASSPAGGSSYNEQFF. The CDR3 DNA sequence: TGCGCCAGCAGTCCAGCGGGGGGCAGCTCCTACAATGAGCAGTTCTTC.

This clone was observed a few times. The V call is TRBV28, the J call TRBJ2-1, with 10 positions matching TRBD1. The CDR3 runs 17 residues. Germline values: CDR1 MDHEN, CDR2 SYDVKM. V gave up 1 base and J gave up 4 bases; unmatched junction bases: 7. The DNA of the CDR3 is TGTGCCAGCAGTTTATTGGCGGGACAGGGGCTATACAATGAGCAGTTCTTC. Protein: CASSLLAGQGLYNEQFF.

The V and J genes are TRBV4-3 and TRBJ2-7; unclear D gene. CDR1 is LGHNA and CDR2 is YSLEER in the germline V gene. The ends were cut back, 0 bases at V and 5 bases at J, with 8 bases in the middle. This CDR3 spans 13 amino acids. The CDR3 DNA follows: TGCGCCAGCAGCCAAGATCGAGCCCACGAGCAGTACTTC. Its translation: CASSQDRAHEQYF.

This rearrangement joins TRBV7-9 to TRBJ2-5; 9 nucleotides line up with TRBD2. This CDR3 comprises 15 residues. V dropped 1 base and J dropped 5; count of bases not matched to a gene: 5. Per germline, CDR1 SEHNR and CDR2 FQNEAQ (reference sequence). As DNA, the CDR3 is TGTGCCAGCAGCTTAGGGCGGGAGGGCCGTGAGACCCAGTACTTC. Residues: CASSLGREGRETQYF.